This T cell receptor (beta chain) was retrieved from a study of blood T cell repertoires in COVID-19. Across the study: The United States, Italy and Spain were the sources of the acute and convalescent COVID-19 samples. Nucleic acid was either cDNA or gDNA, and it came from T cells, B-cell-depleted T cells, or PBMCs.

In its sample, this clone was seen a few times. Source study methods: How many nucleated cells were present was estimated from reference gene primer amplification. Sequencing was performed with immunoSEQ multiplex PCR; in TCRdb, only in-frame clones are kept and a portion is missing. V and J calls and clone size follow that table, whereas D and trimming were derived from the DNA. The sample has hundreds of thousands of clones; about 90% are singletons. The germline CDR1 and CDR2 sequences are SGHAT and FQNNGV. The length of the CDR3 is 14 residues. The V end was cut by 3 bases, the J end by 5 bases, with 13 bases between.

This TCR derives from a man aged 35-49 years with acute or convalescent COVID-19. The chain uses TRBV11-2 and TRBJ1-1, with a weak D call TRBD1 (6 bases). Material: peripheral blood. This chain's CDR3 is CASSFNREGTEAFF. The CDR3 nucleotides are TGTGCCAGCAGCTTCAACAGGGAAGGGACTGAAGCTTTCTTT.